A selection of T cell receptor beta chains follows, all from one sample in a study of cytomegalovirus exposure and HLA in healthy donors. The protocol was immunoSEQ multiplex PCR, while the TCRdb copy is restricted to in-frame clones and leaves out a portion. The table shows more than 110,000 clones, with about 80% occurring only once. Sequencing was done on a sample of PBMCs. Receptors originate from a male donor in good health and CMV-seronegative. CDR3s include the opening cysteine and the closing phenylalanine or tryptophan. Each record gives: D gene, J gene, V gene, clone size, CDR3 DNA, CDR3 protein. D genes are given only for firm matches. The size of a clone is reported for some rows only, either as once, few or many, or as a class for expanded clones.

D: TRBD2
J: TRBJ2-3
V: TRBV9
size: -
DNA: TGTGCCAGCAGCGGACGGGCGGGGGGCCCCACAGATACGCAGTATTTT
CDR3: CASSGRAGGPTDTQYF

D: TRBD1
J: TRBJ2-7
V: TRBV5-1
size: -
DNA: TGCGCCAGCAGCTTAGGGACAGATACCTACGAGCAGTACTTC
CDR3: CASSLGTDTYEQYF

D: -
J: TRBJ1-1
V: TRBV2
size: -
DNA: TGTGCCAGCAGTGTGGAAGGAGCTGAAGCTTTCTTT
CDR3: CASSVEGAEAFF

D: TRBD2
J: TRBJ2-4
V: TRBV7-2
size: once
DNA: TGTGCCAGCAGCTTTCGGGGGGTAGCCAAAAACATTCAGTACTTC
CDR3: CASSFRGVAKNIQYF

D: -
J: TRBJ2-2
V: TRBV2
size: once
DNA: TGTGCCAGCAAACAGGAGAACACCGGGGAGCTGTTTTTT
CDR3: CASKQENTGELFF

D: -
J: TRBJ1-2
V: TRBV9
size: -
DNA: TGTGCCAGCAGCAGTAGACGCGCAGGAGGGGACTATGGCTACACCTTC
CDR3: CASSSRRAGGDYGYTF

D: -
J: TRBJ2-6
V: TRBV5-1
size: -
DNA: TGCGCCAGCAGCCCACTACAGGGATTAACTGGGGCCAACGTCCTGACTTTC
CDR3: CASSPLQGLTGANVLTF

D: TRBD1
J: TRBJ1-1
V: TRBV30
size: -
DNA: TGTGCCTGGAGTTTTGGACAGGGGGACACTGAAGCTTTCTTT
CDR3: CAWSFGQGDTEAFF

D: -
J: TRBJ2-7
V: TRBV27
size: -
DNA: TGTGCCAGCAGTTTATCGTGGTCTACAGGCTACGAGCAGTACTTC
CDR3: CASSLSWSTGYEQYF

D: TRBD1
J: TRBJ2-5
V: TRBV2
size: once
DNA: TGTGCCAGCAGAAGACAGGGATCAGAGACCCAGTACTTC
CDR3: CASRRQGSETQYF

D: TRBD2
J: TRBJ2-3
V: TRBV13
size: -
DNA: TGTGCCAGCAGCTTGCGGGGGGCTGCCGCAGATACGCAGTATTTT
CDR3: CASSLRGAAADTQYF

D: -
J: TRBJ1-6
V: TRBV30
size: few
DNA: TGTGCCTGGAGCCCCGCGCAGCGTTCGCCCCTCCACTTT
CDR3: CAWSPAQRSPLHF

D: -
J: TRBJ1-2
V: TRBV21-1
size: -
DNA: TGTGCCAGCAGCAAAGGAAAGGGACAAATTGGCTACACCTTC
CDR3: CASSKGKGQIGYTF

D: -
J: TRBJ2-7
V: TRBV18
size: -
DNA: TGTGCCAGCTCCCCCCCCACAGGCTACTACGAGCAGTACTTC
CDR3: CASSPPTGYYEQYF

D: -
J: TRBJ2-5
V: TRBV7-2
size: -
DNA: TGTGCCAGCAGCTTTTCCAGAGAGACCCAGTACTTC
CDR3: CASSFSRETQYF

D: TRBD2
J: TRBJ2-7
V: TRBV7-2
size: -
DNA: TGTGCCAGCAGCGCAAGCCGGGGGGGCCTCGAGCAGTACTTC
CDR3: CASSASRGGLEQYF

D: -
J: TRBJ1-1
V: TRBV29-1
size: -
DNA: TGCAGCGTTATACAGGGTACTGAAGCTTTCTTT
CDR3: CSVIQGTEAFF

D: -
J: TRBJ1-1
V: TRBV6-5
size: -
DNA: TGTGCCAGCAGTTACAGGAGGAACACTGAAGCTTTCTTT
CDR3: CASSYRRNTEAFF

D: TRBD1
J: TRBJ2-7
V: TRBV27
size: -
DNA: TGTGCCAGCAGTTTGGGTCGGACAGGGCACAACGAGCAGTACTTC
CDR3: CASSLGRTGHNEQYF

D: -
J: TRBJ1-1
V: TRBV5-4
size: -
DNA: TGTGCCAGCAGCTTATCAGCGTCGGTGCGCGCTGAAGCTTTCTTT
CDR3: CASSLSASVRAEAFF

D: -
J: TRBJ1-2
V: TRBV4-1
size: -
DNA: TGCGCCAGCAGCCAGGATACAGGGAAGAGGAGTGGCTACACCTTC
CDR3: CASSQDTGKRSGYTF

D: TRBD1
J: TRBJ1-1
V: TRBV2
size: -
DNA: TGTGCCAGCCATGGACAGGGGAACACTGAAGCTTTCTTT
CDR3: CASHGQGNTEAFF

D: -
J: TRBJ1-1
V: TRBV30
size: -
DNA: TGTGCCTGGGGGTGGGCGACTGAAGCTTTCTTT
CDR3: CAWGWATEAFF

D: TRBD1
J: TRBJ2-7
V: TRBV6-5
size: -
DNA: TGTGCCAGTTTTCGACAGGGGGGTTTCTACGAGCAGTACTTC
CDR3: CASFRQGGFYEQYF

D: TRBD1
J: TRBJ1-4
V: TRBV6-5
size: once
DNA: TGCGCCGGCAGTAATGGGACAGCTCGTAATGAAAAACTGTTTTTT
CDR3: CAGSNGTARNEKLFF

D: -
J: TRBJ1-1
V: TRBV19
size: -
DNA: TGTGCCAGTAGTATCCGGAGGGAGCTGAACACTGAAGCTTTCTTT
CDR3: CASSIRRELNTEAFF

D: TRBD1
J: TRBJ2-1
V: TRBV7-6
size: -
DNA: TGTGCCAGCAGTTTTAGACAGGGTAATAGTGAGCAGTTCTTC
CDR3: CASSFRQGNSEQFF

D: TRBD1
J: TRBJ1-4
V: TRBV6-5
size: -
DNA: TGTGCCAGCAGTTACTCAGGGGGCGCAACTAATGAAAAACTGTTTTTT
CDR3: CASSYSGGATNEKLFF